This T cell receptor (beta chain) derives from a study of blood T cell repertoires in COVID-19. Looking at the study overall: In each case, the material was cDNA or gDNA derived from T cells, B-cell-depleted T cells, or PBMCs.

Trimming removed 6 bases from V and 4 bases from J; junction bases left unmatched: 17. Germline-derived CDR1 and CDR2 are SNHLY and FYNNEI. The CDR3 contains 19 residues. Original analysis: Nucleated cell counts were estimated from reference gene primer amplification. Sequencing used immunoSEQ multiplex PCR; TCRdb keeps in-frame clones, though not all of them. V, J and clone size were drawn from that table, and D and trimming were deduced from the DNA. The sample has about 140,000 clones, around 85% seen once; the top ten hold around 5%. The chain uses TRBV2 and TRBJ2-5; 13 nucleotides match TRBD2. The specimen was peripheral blood. The sequence was obtained from a human donor in a cohort sampled during active COVID-19. This CDR3 reads CASSARLLAGGATRETQYF. Written as DNA, the CDR3 is TGTGCCAGCAGCGCTCGGTTACTAGCGGGGGGGGCGACGCGAGAGACCCAGTACTTC.